The 32 T cell receptor beta chains below were found in one sample sequenced in a study of cytomegalovirus exposure and HLA in healthy donors. The PCR was carried out with 60 Vbeta primers and 13 Jbeta primers. The table came from immunoSEQ multiplex PCR; TCRdb's copy has only in-frame clones and leaves some out. The sample yields about 57,000 clones, just under 75% seen once. Sequencing was performed on PBMCs. Source of these receptors: a man aged 30-40 years in good health and CMV-seropositive.

The chain is built from TRBV7-3 and TRBJ2-7; 8 positions agree with TRBD2. The ends lost 5 bases at V and 6 bases at J; junction bases unmatched: 3. Germline loops: CDR1 SGHTA, CDR2 FQGTGA. The length of the CDR3 is 12 residues. The DNA for the CDR3 is TGTGCCAGCAGCCCTGCGGGGGGCGAGCAGTACTTC. Its protein product is CASSPAGGEQYF.

This chain links TRBV6-5 with TRBJ2-5; 7 nucleotides agree with TRBD1. The CDR3 is 14 residues long. J was trimmed by 5 bases and V by 6 bases; bases with no gene match: 9. Germline V gene lookup returns CDR1 MNHEY and CDR2 SVGAGI. The CDR3 coding sequence is TGTGCCAGCAGGGGGACAGTTCATCGGGAGACCCAGTACTTC. The encoded protein is CASRGTVHRETQYF.

The CDR3 loop reads CASSGWDRGDNSPLHF. The CDR3 DNA reads TGTGCCAGCAGCGGGTGGGACAGGGGGGATAATTCACCCCTCCACTTT. The chain combines TRBV9 with TRBJ1-6, with 11 bases fitting TRBD1. J gave up 5 bases and V 3 bases, and 4 bases lay outside the gene matches. CDR3 length: 16 residues. The V gene's germline CDR1 is SGDLS and CDR2 YYNGEE.

V usage is TRBV28 and J usage is TRBJ1-2; D might be TRBD1 (5 bases). V gave up 3 bases and J gave up 7 bases, with 12 bases separating them. The CDR3 has 13 residues. Germline values: CDR1 MDHEN, CDR2 SYDVKM. CDR3 residues: CASSLGGSVGYTF. The CDR3 DNA follows: TGTGCCAGCAGTTTGGGGGGGTCTGTTGGCTACACCTTC.

A word on this clone: A junction boundary mismatches the germline segment, possibly from a read error. The J gene is TRBJ2-5, the V gene TRBV2; 7 positions agree with TRBD1. Germline V gene sequence: CDR1 SNHLY, CDR2 FYNNEI. The CDR3 totals 11 residues. The CDR3 nucleotides read TGTGCCAGCAGTGAACCGGGACAGCTCCACTTC. Translation: CASSEPGQLHF.

The genes are TRBV30 and TRBJ1-4; the match to TRBD1 covers 12 bases. J gave up 2 bases and V 5 bases, and 3 bases lay outside the gene matches. In germline, CDR1 is GTSNPN, CDR2 SVGIG (reference sequence). This CDR3 has 15 amino acids. This CDR3 reads CAWGTGGSTNEKLFF. DNA for the CDR3: TGTGCCTGGGGGACAGGGGGCAGTACTAATGAAAAACTGTTTTTT.

The chain carries TRBV18 and TRBJ1-4, with D uncertain. Trimming stripped 0 bases from V and 8 bases from J, with 7 bases between. The germline gives CDR1 KGHSH, CDR2 LQKENI. The CDR3 consists of 13 residues. Here the CDR3 reads CASSPPPGEKLFF. The CDR3 DNA reads as TGTGCCAGCTCACCACCCCCCGGGGAAAAACTGTTTTTT. The full variable domain, completed using reference TRBV18 and TRBJ1-4, is NAGVMQNPRHLVRRRGQEARLRCSPMKGHSHVYWYRQLPEEGLKFMVYLQKENIIDESGMPKERFSAEFPKEGPSILRIQQVVRGDSAAYFCASSPPPGEKLFFGSGTQLSVL.

This chain connects TRBV14 to TRBJ2-3; 9 bases are shared with TRBD1. The V gene's germline CDR1 is SGHDN and CDR2 FVKESK. The CDR3 is 16 residues long. Unmatched junction bases numbered 6, after V lost 5 bases and J lost 0 bases. CDR3 sequence (DNA): TGTGCCAGCAGCGGGACAGGGATAATCAGCACAGATACGCAGTATTTT. Translation: CASSGTGIISTDTQYF.

This chain joins TRBV10-2 and TRBJ1-2, with D possibly matching TRBD1 (6 bases). This CDR3 has 13 residues. The V gene lost 4 bases and the J gene lost 7 bases, with 13 bases spanning the gap. CDR1 is WSHSY, CDR2 SAAADI, per germline. The CDR3 coding sequence is TGCGCCAGCAGTGTCTCGGACAGAACTGGCTACACCTTC. Encoded protein: CASSVSDRTGYTF.

The V gene is TRBV7-6, the J gene TRBJ2-1, with D perhaps TRBD2 (7 bases). The germline V and J ends were trimmed by 5 bases and 7 bases, with 21 bases remaining between them. Germline V gives CDR1 SGHVS, CDR2 FNYEAQ. The CDR3 is 16 amino acids. The CDR3 DNA reads TGTGCCAGCAGCCCTGACCCCTGGGGGGGCGGTAATGAGCAGTTCTTC. Protein product: CASSPDPWGGGNEQFF.

The gene calls are TRBV7-9 and TRBJ2-5; D is unclear. The CDR3 contains 15 residues. The V and J ends lost 4 bases and 5 bases respectively, with 17 bases between them. In germline, CDR1 is SEHNR, CDR2 FQNEAQ (reference sequence). CDR3 region: CASSSTIVLWETQYF. DNA of the CDR3: TGTGCCAGCAGCTCAACCATAGTTCTGTGGGAGACCCAGTACTTC.

By frequency in the sample, this clone is medium-sized (0.01 to 0.1%). The chain links TRBV6-1 to TRBJ2-1; 12 bases agree with TRBD2. CDR1 MNHNS and CDR2 SASEGT come from the germline V gene. J was trimmed by 5 bases and V by 2 bases; bases with no gene match: 1. The CDR3 runs to 15 residues. For the CDR3, the DNA is TGTGCCAGCAGTGAACTAGCGGGGGGGAACAATGAGCAGTTCTTC. Protein: CASSELAGGNNEQFF.

The rearrangement uses TRBV7-8 and TRBJ1-2, with D possibly being TRBD1 (5 bases). Per germline, CDR1 SGHVS and CDR2 FQNEAQ. The CDR3 extends over 15 amino acids. Trimming shortened V by 5 bases and J by 7 bases, and 20 bases separated the two germline ends. Written as DNA, the CDR3 is TGTGCCAGCAGCCTAGTGACAGAGTTTTACCCTGGCTACACCTTC. Translated: CASSLVTEFYPGYTF. The full variable domain, rest sourced from reference TRBV7-8 and TRBJ1-2, is GAGVSQSPRYKVAKRGQDVALRCDPISGHVSLFWYQQALGQGPEFLTYFQNEAQLDKSGLPSDRFFAERPEGSVSTLKIQRTQQEDSAVYLCASSLVTEFYPGYTFGSGTRLTVV.

The chain recombines TRBV9 with TRBJ2-3, with a weak D call TRBD2 (6 bases). Germline CDR1 SGDLS, CDR2 YYNGEE. Deletions cut 6 bases from V and 6 bases from J, with 11 bases between. The CDR3 is 12 amino acids. The CDR3 DNA reads TGTGCCAGCACGGGGGATTTGGATACGCAGTATTTT. This translates into CASTGDLDTQYF.

V gene TRBV7-3 combines with J gene TRBJ2-3; no definite D call. The CDR3 extends over 13 amino acids. Per the germline V gene, CDR1 is SGHTA and CDR2 is FQGTGA. V was trimmed by 5 bases and J by 2 bases, leaving 8 bases between them. The DNA of the CDR3 is TGTGCCAGCAGCCCGAGCTTCACAGATACGCAGTATTTT. It is translated as CASSPSFTDTQYF.

The J gene is TRBJ2-7, the V gene TRBV15, with 11 bases aligning to TRBD2. With 1 base clipped from V and 2 bases from J, the junction kept 7 bases outside the gene matches. The germline V gene has CDR1 LNHNV and CDR2 YYDKDF (reference sequence). The CDR3 sequence is 17 residues long. Here the CDR3 DNA reads TGTGCCACCAGCAGAGGACCTGCTAGCGGGGGGACCTACGAGCAGTACTTC. Amino acid sequence: CATSRGPASGGTYEQYF.

V is TRBV6-4 and J is TRBJ2-3; maybe TRBD2 (6 bases). Trimming shortened V by 4 bases and J by 0 bases, and 8 bases separated the two germline ends. The germline V gene has CDR1 MRHNA and CDR2 SNTAGT. The CDR3 is 14 amino acids. Written as DNA, the CDR3 is TGTGCCAGCAGTGGCGGGGCTAGCACAGATACGCAGTATTTT. It yields the protein CASSGGASTDTQYF.

This rearrangement joins TRBV7-6 to TRBJ1-6, with 8 bases matching TRBD1. This CDR3 is built from 13 residues. With 7 bases clipped from V and 9 bases from J, the junction kept 5 bases outside the gene matches. Germline V lookup: CDR1 SGHVS, CDR2 FNYEAQ. The CDR3 reads CASKETGVSPLHF. For the CDR3, the DNA is TGTGCCAGCAAGGAGACAGGGGTTTCACCCCTCCACTTT.

The chain employs TRBV7-9 and TRBJ2-1; TRBD2 aligns across 9 bases. V lost 4 bases, J lost 7 bases, and 8 bases stayed unmatched. CDR1 is SEHNR and CDR2 is FQNEAQ in the germline V gene (reference sequence). This CDR3 spans 15 amino acids. The CDR3 spells CASSSPAGGPNEQFF. The CDR3 nucleotides are TGTGCCAGCAGCTCCCCGGCGGGGGGGCCGAATGAGCAGTTCTTC.

This chain links TRBV4-3 with TRBJ2-2; D is ambiguous. The CDR3 is 14 amino acids. The germline V gene has CDR1 LGHNA and CDR2 YSLEER. The V end was cut by 1 base, the J end by 3 bases, with 6 bases between. CDR3: CASSQGRDTGELFF. CDR3 nucleotide sequence: TGCGCCAGCAGCCAAGGACGGGACACCGGGGAGCTGTTTTTT.

This clone was seen just once. The chain joins TRBV7-9 to TRBJ2-7; D is ambiguous. This CDR3 has 16 amino acids. Trimming pared 1 base from V and 6 bases from J, leaving 19 bases between. Germline-derived CDR1 and CDR2 are SEHNR and FQNEAQ (reference sequence). DNA of the CDR3: TGTGCCAGCAGCTTAGTTTCTGTGTGGCCCCTCTCCGAGCAGTACTTC. Protein: CASSLVSVWPLSEQYF.

The V call is TRBV6-5, the J call TRBJ2-5; no clear D. Trimming took off 5 bases at V and 0 bases at J, with 13 bases between the two ends. This CDR3 contains 15 residues. Looked up from germline, CDR1 is MNHEY and CDR2 is SVGAGI. CDR3 nucleotide sequence: TGTGCCAGCAGTCTGAACAGTCATTACCAAGAGACCCAGTACTTC. This sequence encodes CASSLNSHYQETQYF.

The chain carries TRBV28 and TRBJ2-4; 7 bases are shared with TRBD2. This CDR3 has 17 amino acids. In germline, CDR1 is MDHEN, CDR2 SYDVKM. V shed 6 bases, J shed 3 bases, and the junction held 14 bases outside the gene matches. Here the CDR3 reads CASRSGAPPYDKNIQYF. The CDR3 DNA reads TGTGCCAGCAGGAGCGGGGCCCCTCCCTACGACAAAAACATTCAGTACTTC.

This clone was observed a few times. This rearrangement joins TRBV5-4 to TRBJ1-1; D is unresolved. The germline CDR1 and CDR2 sequences are SGHNT and YYREEE (reference sequence). V lost 0 bases, J lost 0 bases, and 3 bases lay in between. The CDR3 is made up of 13 amino acids. CDR3 DNA sequence: TGTGCCAGCAGCTTGGTAGTGAACACTGAAGCTTTCTTT. Amino acids: CASSLVVNTEAFF.

V is TRBV15 and J is TRBJ2-7, with D unresolved. The CDR3 has 11 amino acids. Trimming stripped 4 bases from V and 5 bases from J, with 6 bases between. CDR1 is LNHNV, CDR2 YYDKDF, per germline (reference sequence). The CDR3: CATSISDEQYF. CDR3 in DNA: TGTGCCACCAGCATCAGTGACGAGCAGTACTTC. Full variable domain (outside the CDR3, taken from reference TRBV15 and TRBJ2-7): DAMVIQNPRYQVTQFGKPVTLSCSQTLNHNVMYWYQQKSSQAPKLLFHYYDKDFNNEADTPDNFQSRRPNTSFCFLDIRSPGLGDTAMYLCATSISDEQYFGPGTRLTVT.

The J gene is TRBJ2-1, the V gene TRBV6-5, with TRBD2 matching 8 bases. Germline CDR1 reads MNHEY; CDR2 reads SVGAGI. CDR3 size: 14 residues. The ends lost 6 bases at V and 10 bases at J; junction bases unmatched: 11. The CDR3 loop is CASSPGGGPKEQFF. As DNA, the CDR3 is TGTGCCAGCAGCCCCGGGGGGGGGCCCAAGGAGCAGTTCTTC.

The chain recombines TRBV4-2 with TRBJ2-1, with TRBD1 identical over 9 bases. The length of the CDR3 is 15 residues. Germline V gene data show CDR1 as LGHNA and CDR2 as YNFKEQ. With 1 base clipped from V and 7 bases from J, the junction kept 5 bases outside the gene matches. CDR3 sequence (DNA): TGTGCCAGCAGCCAAGGGACAGGGGCGTTGAATGAGCAGTTCTTC. Protein sequence: CASSQGTGALNEQFF.

This chain joins TRBV4-1 and TRBJ2-2; 7 positions agree with TRBD1. The J segment lost 2 bases and the V segment lost 6 bases, leaving 3 bases of the junction unmatched. Germline CDR1 is MGHRA and CDR2 is YSYEKL. CDR3 length equals 14 residues. CDR3 sequence: CASSLGGNTGELFF. The CDR3, as DNA: TGCGCCAGCAGTCTAGGGGGCAACACCGGGGAGCTGTTTTTT.

This rearrangement joins TRBV7-8 to TRBJ2-5, with 10 bases aligning to TRBD2. The CDR3 runs 15 residues. Germline V gene sequence: CDR1 SGHVS, CDR2 FQNEAQ. The ends lost 3 bases at V and 4 bases at J; junction bases unmatched: 5. CDR3 residues: CASSFSGGLGETQYF. CDR3 nucleotides: TGTGCCAGCAGCTTTAGCGGGGGGTTAGGAGAGACCCAGTACTTC.

The genes are TRBV5-4 and TRBJ1-6, with TRBD1 as a possible D gene (6 bases). Trimming shortened V by 2 bases and J by 8 bases, and 11 bases separated the two germline ends. Germline V lookup: CDR1 SGHNT, CDR2 YYREEE (reference sequence). The CDR3 has 14 residues. The CDR3 bases are TGTGCCAGCAGCTTCGACAGGTTTGATTCACCCCTCCACTTT. As protein: CASSFDRFDSPLHF.

J is TRBJ2-5 and V is TRBV15; no reliable D call. This CDR3 is 14 amino acids long. Trimming removed 0 bases from V and 2 bases from J, with 7 bases in between. Germline V gives CDR1 LNHNV, CDR2 YYDKDF (reference sequence). The CDR3 region is CATSREGRQETQYF. The CDR3 bases are TGTGCCACCAGCAGAGAAGGCAGGCAAGAGACCCAGTACTTC.

The table lists this clone with a few counts. The CDR3 DNA follows: TGTGCCAGCAGTTCTGTAGCGGGGCGGTCCCCCTACGAGCAGTACTTC. Translating it yields CASSSVAGRSPYEQYF. The gene calls are TRBV6-5 and TRBJ2-7, with 8 bases lining up with TRBD2. V gave up 4 bases and J gave up 2 bases; unmatched junction bases: 10. There are 16 residues in the CDR3. The germline V gene encodes CDR1 MNHEY and CDR2 SVGAGI.